The 10 T cell receptor beta chains below all came from one sample that was sequenced in a study of cytomegalovirus exposure and HLA in healthy donors. Both 60 Vbeta primers and 13 Jbeta primers went into the PCR. The repertoire was sequenced with immunoSEQ multiplex PCR; TCRdb's copy has only in-frame clones and lacks some. The repertoire holds around 140,000 clones, with 65% to 85% as singletons. The sequenced material came from PBMCs. These receptors were taken from a woman in her late teens or twenties in good health and CMV-seronegative.

The gene calls are TRBV29-1 and TRBJ2-1; D may be TRBD2 (6 bases). Germline CDR1 and CDR2: SQVTM and ANQGSEA. This CDR3 comprises 13 residues. Trimming took 1 base from V and 3 from J, leaving 7 bases between them. The CDR3: CSVEVSGYNEQFF. The DNA for the CDR3 is TGCAGCGTTGAAGTTAGCGGCTACAATGAGCAGTTCTTC.

The chain employs TRBV19 and TRBJ1-2; perhaps TRBD1 as D (5 bases). The CDR3 is 14 residues long. The germline CDR1 and CDR2 sequences are LNHDA and SQIVND (reference sequence). V was clipped by 2 bases and J by 4 bases, with 11 bases between them. The CDR3, as DNA: TGTGCCAGTAGTATACCCAGGGCTTCCTATGGCTACACCTTC. This sequence encodes CASSIPRASYGYTF.

The chain combines TRBV6-1 with TRBJ2-1; TRBD2 matches at 7 bases. The CDR3 runs 15 residues. The V gene's germline CDR1 is MNHNS and CDR2 SASEGT. The junction had 9 bases not matched to a gene; V was cut back by 6 bases and J by 4 bases. CDR3 nucleotide sequence: TGTGCCAGCAGCGGCGGGAGAGGGGAATACAATGAGCAGTTCTTC. It codes for CASSGGRGEYNEQFF.

This clone came up once. V is TRBV18 and J is TRBJ2-3; TRBD2 might be the D (5 bases). Trimming took off 1 base at V and 5 bases at J, with 16 bases between the two ends. Germline CDR1 is KGHSH and CDR2 is LQKENI. CDR3 length: 16 residues. The CDR3 sequence: CASSPLLAQEGDTQYF. In nucleotides, the CDR3 is TGTGCCAGCTCACCACTCCTAGCTCAAGAGGGAGATACGCAGTATTTT.

This chain uses TRBV7-9 with TRBJ2-3; the match to TRBD2 covers 12 bases. The germline gives CDR1 SEHNR, CDR2 FQNEAQ (reference sequence). V was clipped by 3 bases and J by 4 bases; unmatched bases: 5. The CDR3 extends over 16 amino acids. The chain's CDR3 is CASSFPTSGRSDTQYF. CDR3 nucleotide sequence: TGTGCCAGCAGCTTTCCCACTAGCGGGAGGTCAGATACGCAGTATTTT.

This chain joins TRBV29-1 and TRBJ2-3, with 10 bases matching TRBD2. Trimming took 4 bases from V and 0 from J; bases not matched to a gene: 10. The germline V gene has CDR1 SQVTM and CDR2 ANQGSEA. The length of the CDR3 is 17 residues. DNA for the CDR3: TGCAGCGTTGGGGGGGTTACTAGCGGGACTAGCACAGATACGCAGTATTTT. Amino acids: CSVGGVTSGTSTDTQYF.

Points on this clone: Other DNA sequences from this sample encode an identical CDR3 as well. The chain employs TRBV5-4 and TRBJ2-3, with D possibly TRBD1 on 5 matching bases. The CDR3 totals 13 residues. CDR1 is SGHNT, CDR2 YYREEE, per germline (reference sequence). Trimming left V 3 bases short and J 6 bases short, with 11 bases between. The CDR3 DNA reads TGTGCCAGCAGCTCTGGGGCCGGGGATACGCAGTATTTT. Its translation: CASSSGAGDTQYF.

The CDR3 DNA follows: TGTGCCAGCAGCTTAGACTCCCAACGGGGAGAGACCCAGTACTTC. The encoded protein is CASSLDSQRGETQYF. J is TRBJ2-5 and V is TRBV7-2; D is perhaps TRBD2 (5 bases). Trimming left V 1 base short and J 4 bases short, with 13 bases between. The germline gives CDR1 SGHTA, CDR2 FQGNSA. The CDR3 loop spans 15 amino acids.

The V gene is TRBV4-2, the J gene TRBJ1-2; TRBD1 might be the D (6 bases). Germline assignment: CDR1 LGHNA and CDR2 YNFKEQ. V shed 0 bases and J shed 4 bases, with 15 bases lying between them. The CDR3 covers 16 residues. The CDR3 DNA reads as TGTGCCAGCAGCCAAGATCCCCTAGGACAGACCTATGGCTACACCTTC. The encoded protein is CASSQDPLGQTYGYTF.

This clone occurred a few times. The rearrangement links TRBV4-1 to TRBJ2-7; the match to TRBD2 covers 8 bases. Germline V lookup: CDR1 MGHRA, CDR2 YSYEKL. This CDR3 comprises 16 residues. Trimming at V came to 0 bases and at J to 4 bases, leaving 8 bases not matched to a gene. The CDR3 DNA is TGCGCCAGCAGCCAAGAACTCCGGGAGGGCCGGTACGAGCAGTACTTC. Translation: CASSQELREGRYEQYF.